This T cell receptor (beta chain) was recovered during a study of post-analysis software for immune sequencing data. Whole-study results and caveats: The normalized Chao1 diversity of multiple sclerosis patients was significantly lower than that of controls. Five or six TRBV segments were significantly more frequent in patients than in controls. TRBV5-6, TRBV5-1 and TRBV20-1 were among these segments.

This clonotype was seen a single time. Its specificity is unknown. The CDR3 consists of 14 residues. Germline CDR1 LGHDT, CDR2 YNNKEL (reference sequence). Trimming removed 0 bases at V and 8 bases at J, with 11 bases between. Incorporated into the TCR beta cDNA libraries were unique molecular identifiers, which served to reduce PCR and sequencing biases. A population of about 0.95 to 11 million T cells gave rise to roughly 500,000 cDNA molecules. TCRdb fed the PCR reads into MiXCR, producing one record per CDR3 protein. The sample lists 750,000 to 950,000 distinct CDR3 sequences; about 53% were seen once.

Sequenced: blood. The rearrangement uses TRBV3-1 and TRBJ2-4; D not certain. This TCR derives from a girl between 10 and 17 years old with multiple sclerosis. CDR3 sequence reads: CASSQDLAMDIQYF. The CDR3 bases are TGTGCCAGCAGCCAAGATCTTGCGATGGACATTCAGTACTTC.